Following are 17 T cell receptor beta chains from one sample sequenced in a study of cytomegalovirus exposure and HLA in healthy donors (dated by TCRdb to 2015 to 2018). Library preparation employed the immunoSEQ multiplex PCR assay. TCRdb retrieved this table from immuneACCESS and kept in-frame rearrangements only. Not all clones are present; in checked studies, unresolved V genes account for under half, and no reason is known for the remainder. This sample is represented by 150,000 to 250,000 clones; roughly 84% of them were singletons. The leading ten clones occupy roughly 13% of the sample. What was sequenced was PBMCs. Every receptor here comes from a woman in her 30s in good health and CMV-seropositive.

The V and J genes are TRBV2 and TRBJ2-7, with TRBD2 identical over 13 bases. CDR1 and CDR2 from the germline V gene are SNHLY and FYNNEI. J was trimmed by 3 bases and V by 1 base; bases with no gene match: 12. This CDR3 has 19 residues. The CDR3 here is CASSEVFGTSGTNYYEQYF. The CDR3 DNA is TGTGCCAGCAGTGAAGTATTTGGGACTAGCGGGACCAATTACTACGAGCAGTACTTC. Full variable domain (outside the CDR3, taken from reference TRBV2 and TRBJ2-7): EPEVTQTPSHQVTQMGQEVILRCVPISNHLYFYWYRQILGQKVEFLVSFYNNEISEKSEIFDDQFSVERPDGSNFTLKIRSTKLEDSAMYFCASSEVFGTSGTNYYEQYFGPGTRLTVT.

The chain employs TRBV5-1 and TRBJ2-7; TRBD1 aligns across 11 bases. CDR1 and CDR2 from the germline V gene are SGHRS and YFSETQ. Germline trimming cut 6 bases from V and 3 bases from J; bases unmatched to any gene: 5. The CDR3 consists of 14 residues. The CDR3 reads CASTRTGGLYEQYF. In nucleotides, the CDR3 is TGCGCCAGCACACGGACAGGGGGCCTCTACGAGCAGTACTTC.

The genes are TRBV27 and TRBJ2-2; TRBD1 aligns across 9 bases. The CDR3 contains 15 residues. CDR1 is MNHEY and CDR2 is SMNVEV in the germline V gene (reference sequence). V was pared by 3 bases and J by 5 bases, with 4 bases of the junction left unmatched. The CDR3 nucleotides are TGTGCCAGCAGTTTTGGGACAGGGAATACCGGGGAGCTGTTTTTT. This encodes CASSFGTGNTGELFF.

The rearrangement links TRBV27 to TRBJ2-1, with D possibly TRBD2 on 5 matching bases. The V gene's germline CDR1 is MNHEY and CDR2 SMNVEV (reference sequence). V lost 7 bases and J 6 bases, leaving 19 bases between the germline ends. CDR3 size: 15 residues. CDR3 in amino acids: CASKSFGGAPNEQFF. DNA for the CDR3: TGTGCCAGCAAGTCGTTCGGAGGAGCCCCCAATGAGCAGTTCTTC.

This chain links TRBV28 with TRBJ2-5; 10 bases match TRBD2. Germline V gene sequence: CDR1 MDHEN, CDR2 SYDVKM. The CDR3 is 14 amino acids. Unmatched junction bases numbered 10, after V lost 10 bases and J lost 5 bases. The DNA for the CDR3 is TGTGCCACCGTTAAAGCGGGAGGGCGGGAGACCCAGTACTTC. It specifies CATVKAGGRETQYF.

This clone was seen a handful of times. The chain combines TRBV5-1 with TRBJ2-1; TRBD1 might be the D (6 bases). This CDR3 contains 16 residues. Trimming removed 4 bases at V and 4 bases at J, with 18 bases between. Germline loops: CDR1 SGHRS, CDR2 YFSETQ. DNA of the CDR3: TGCGCCAGCAGCCCTGGACAGTTTGGACTTTACAATGAGCAGTTCTTC. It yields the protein CASSPGQFGLYNEQFF.

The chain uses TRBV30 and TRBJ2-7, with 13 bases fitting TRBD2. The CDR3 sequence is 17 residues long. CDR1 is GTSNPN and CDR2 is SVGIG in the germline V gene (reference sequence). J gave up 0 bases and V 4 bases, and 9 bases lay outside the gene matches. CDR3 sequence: CAWNFRLAGGNSYEQYF. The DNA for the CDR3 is TGTGCCTGGAACTTTAGACTAGCGGGAGGCAACTCCTACGAGCAGTACTTC.

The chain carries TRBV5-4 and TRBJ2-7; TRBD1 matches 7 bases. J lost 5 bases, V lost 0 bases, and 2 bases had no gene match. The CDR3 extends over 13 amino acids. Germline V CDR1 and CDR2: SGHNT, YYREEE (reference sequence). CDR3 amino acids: CASSLGGTDEQYF. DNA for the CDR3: TGTGCCAGCAGCTTGGGGGGGACAGACGAGCAGTACTTC.

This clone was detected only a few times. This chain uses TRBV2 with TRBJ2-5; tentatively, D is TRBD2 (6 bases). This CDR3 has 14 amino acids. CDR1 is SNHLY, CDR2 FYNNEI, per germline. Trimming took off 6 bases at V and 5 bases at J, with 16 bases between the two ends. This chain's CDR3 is CASRIGTAGETQYF. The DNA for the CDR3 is TGTGCCAGCAGGATCGGGACTGCCGGGGAGACCCAGTACTTC.

DNA for the CDR3: TGTGCCAGCAGCTTAGTGCAGGGGTCCTACGAGCAGTACTTC. This translates into CASSLVQGSYEQYF. The chain is built from TRBV7-2 and TRBJ2-7; a weak D match, TRBD1 (6 bases). Per the germline V gene, CDR1 is SGHTA and CDR2 is FQGNSA. V was shortened by 1 base and J by 1 base, with 8 bases between the two germline ends. The CDR3 is 14 residues long.

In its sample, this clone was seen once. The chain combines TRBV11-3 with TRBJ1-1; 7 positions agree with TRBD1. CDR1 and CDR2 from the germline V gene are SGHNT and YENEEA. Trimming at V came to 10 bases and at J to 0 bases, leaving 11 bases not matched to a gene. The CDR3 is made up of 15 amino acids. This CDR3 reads CATLKDREVNTEAFF. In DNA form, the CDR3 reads TGTGCCACCCTTAAAGACAGGGAGGTGAACACTGAAGCTTTCTTT. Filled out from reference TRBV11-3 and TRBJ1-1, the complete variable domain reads EAGVVQSPRYKIIEKKQPVAFWCNPISGHNTLYWYLQNLGQGPELLIRYENEEAVDDSQLPKDRFSAERLKGVDSTLKIQPAELGDSAVYLCATLKDREVNTEAFFGQGTRLTVV.

The DNA for the CDR3 is TGTGCCAGCAGCTGGGGAGGGGCGCAGGATAATGAGCAGTTCTTC. This sequence encodes CASSWGGAQDNEQFF. The chain combines TRBV5-4 with TRBJ2-1, with TRBD2 matching 7 bases. The CDR3 spans 15 residues. The V segment lost 3 bases and the J segment 7 bases; nucleotides outside the gene matches: 10. Germline loops: CDR1 SGHNT, CDR2 YYREEE (reference sequence).

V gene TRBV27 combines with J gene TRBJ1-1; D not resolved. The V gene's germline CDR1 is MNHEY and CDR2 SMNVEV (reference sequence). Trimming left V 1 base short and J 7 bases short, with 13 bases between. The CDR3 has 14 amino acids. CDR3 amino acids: CASSLFGGGSEAFF. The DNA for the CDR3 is TGTGCCAGCAGTTTATTCGGAGGCGGGAGTGAAGCTTTCTTT.

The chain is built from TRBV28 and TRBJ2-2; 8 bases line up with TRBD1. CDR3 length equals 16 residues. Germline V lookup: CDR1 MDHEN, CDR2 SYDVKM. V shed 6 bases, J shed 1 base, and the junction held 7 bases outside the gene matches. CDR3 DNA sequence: TGTGCCAGCAGGATACCACAGGGGGGGAACACCGGGGAGCTGTTTTTT. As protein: CASRIPQGGNTGELFF.

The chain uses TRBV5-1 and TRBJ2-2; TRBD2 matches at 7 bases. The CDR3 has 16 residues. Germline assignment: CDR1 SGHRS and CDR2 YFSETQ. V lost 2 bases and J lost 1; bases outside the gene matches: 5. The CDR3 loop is CASSLGVAGNTGELFF. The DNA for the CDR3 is TGCGCCAGCAGCTTAGGAGTAGCGGGGAACACCGGGGAGCTGTTTTTT.

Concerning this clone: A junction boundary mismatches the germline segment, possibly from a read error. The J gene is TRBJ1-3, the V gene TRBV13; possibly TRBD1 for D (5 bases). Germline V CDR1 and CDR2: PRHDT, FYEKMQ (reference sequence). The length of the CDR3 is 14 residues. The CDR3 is CASSGALSGDTIYF. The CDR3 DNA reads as TGTGCCAGCAGCGGGGCACTCTCTGGAGACACCATATATTTT.

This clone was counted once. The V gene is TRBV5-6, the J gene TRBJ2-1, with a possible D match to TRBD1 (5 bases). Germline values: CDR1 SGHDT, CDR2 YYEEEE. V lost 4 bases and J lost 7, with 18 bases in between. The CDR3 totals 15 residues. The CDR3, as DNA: TGTGCCAGCAGCGCTAGACAGCAACCCGGGAATGAGCAGTTCTTC. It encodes CASSARQQPGNEQFF.